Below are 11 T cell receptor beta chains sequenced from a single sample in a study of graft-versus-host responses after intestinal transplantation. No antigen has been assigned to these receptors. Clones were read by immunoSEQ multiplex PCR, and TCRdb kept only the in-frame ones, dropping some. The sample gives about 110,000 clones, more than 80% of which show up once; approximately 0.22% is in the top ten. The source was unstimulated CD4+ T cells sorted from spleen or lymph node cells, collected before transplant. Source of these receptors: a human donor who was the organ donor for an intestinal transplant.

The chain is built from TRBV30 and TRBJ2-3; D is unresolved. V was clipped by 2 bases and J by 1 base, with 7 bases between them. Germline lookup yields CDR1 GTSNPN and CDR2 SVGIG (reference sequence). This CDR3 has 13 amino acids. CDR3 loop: CAWSLRRTDTQYF. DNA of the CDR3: TGTGCCTGGAGTTTGCGGCGCACAGATACGCAGTATTTT. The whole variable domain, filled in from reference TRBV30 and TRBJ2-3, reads SQTIHQWPATLVQPVGSPLSLECTVEGTSNPNLYWYRQAAGRGLQLLFYSVGIGQISSEVPQNLSASRPQDRQFILSSKKLLLSDSGFYLCAWSLRRTDTQYFGPGTRLTVL.

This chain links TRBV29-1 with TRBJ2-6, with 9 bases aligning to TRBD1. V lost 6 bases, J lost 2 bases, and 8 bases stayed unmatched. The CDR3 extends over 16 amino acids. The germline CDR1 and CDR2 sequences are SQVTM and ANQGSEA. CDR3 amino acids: CSVATTGGAGANVLTF. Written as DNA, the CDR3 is TGCAGCGTCGCTACGACAGGGGGAGCTGGGGCCAACGTCCTGACTTTC.

The CDR3 region is CASSPTANTGELFF. The CDR3 coding sequence is TGCGCCAGCAGCCCGACGGCGAACACCGGGGAGCTGTTTTTT. The rearrangement uses TRBV10-1 and TRBJ2-2; no reliable D call. Germline-derived CDR1 and CDR2 are WNHNN and SYGVQD (reference sequence). The germline V and J ends were trimmed by 6 bases and 0 bases, with 8 bases remaining between them. This CDR3 has 14 residues.

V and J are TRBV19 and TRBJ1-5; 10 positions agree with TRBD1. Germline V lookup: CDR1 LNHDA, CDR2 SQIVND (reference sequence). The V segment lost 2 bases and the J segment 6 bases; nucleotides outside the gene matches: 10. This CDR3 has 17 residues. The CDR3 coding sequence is TGTGCCAGTAGTATAACGAAGGGACAGGGGATCGGTCAGCCCCAGCATTTT. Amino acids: CASSITKGQGIGQPQHF.

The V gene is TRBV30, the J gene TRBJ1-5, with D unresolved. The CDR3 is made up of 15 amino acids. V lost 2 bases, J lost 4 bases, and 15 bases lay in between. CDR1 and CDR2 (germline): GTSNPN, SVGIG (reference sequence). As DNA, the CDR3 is TGTGCCTGGAGTCGGGATTCCGCGACAAATCAGCCCCAGCATTTT. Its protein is CAWSRDSATNQPQHF.

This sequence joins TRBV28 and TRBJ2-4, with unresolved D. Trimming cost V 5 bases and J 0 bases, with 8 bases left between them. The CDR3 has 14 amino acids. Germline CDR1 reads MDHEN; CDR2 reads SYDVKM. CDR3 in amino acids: CASSLGLAKNIQYF. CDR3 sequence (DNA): TGTGCCAGCAGTCTTGGGTTAGCCAAAAACATTCAGTACTTC.

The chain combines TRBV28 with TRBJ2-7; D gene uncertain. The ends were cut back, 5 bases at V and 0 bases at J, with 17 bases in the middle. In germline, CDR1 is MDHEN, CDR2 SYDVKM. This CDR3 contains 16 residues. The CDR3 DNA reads TGTGCCAGCAGTCCCCGCGGATTTCGAGTCTCCTACGAGCAGTACTTC. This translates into CASSPRGFRVSYEQYF. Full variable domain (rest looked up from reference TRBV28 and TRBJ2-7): DVKVTQSSRYLVKRTGEKVFLECVQDMDHENMFWYRQDPGLGLRLIYFSYDVKMKEKGDIPEGYSVSREKKERFSLILESASTNQTSMYLCASSPRGFRVSYEQYFGPGTRLTVT.

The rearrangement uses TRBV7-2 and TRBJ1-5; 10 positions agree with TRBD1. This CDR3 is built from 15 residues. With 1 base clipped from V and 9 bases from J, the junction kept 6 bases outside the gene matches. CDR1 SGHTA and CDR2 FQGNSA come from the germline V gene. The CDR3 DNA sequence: TGTGCCAGCAGCTTAGACCGGGACAGGGGTCTGCCCCAGCATTTT. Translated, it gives CASSLDRDRGLPQHF.

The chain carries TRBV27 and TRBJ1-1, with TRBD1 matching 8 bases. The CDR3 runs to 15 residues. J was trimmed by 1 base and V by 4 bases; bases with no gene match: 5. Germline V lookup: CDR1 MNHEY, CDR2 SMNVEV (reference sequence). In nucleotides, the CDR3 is TGTGCCAGCAGTTACGCAGACAGGGGGAACACTGAAGCTTTCTTT. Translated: CASSYADRGNTEAFF.

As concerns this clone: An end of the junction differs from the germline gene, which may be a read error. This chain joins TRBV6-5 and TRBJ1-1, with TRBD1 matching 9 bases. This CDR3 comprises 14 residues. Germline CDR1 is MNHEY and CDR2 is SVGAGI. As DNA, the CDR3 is TGTGCCAGCAGGTCCGGGACAGGGAACCCTGAAGCTTTCTTT. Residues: CASRSGTGNPEAFF.

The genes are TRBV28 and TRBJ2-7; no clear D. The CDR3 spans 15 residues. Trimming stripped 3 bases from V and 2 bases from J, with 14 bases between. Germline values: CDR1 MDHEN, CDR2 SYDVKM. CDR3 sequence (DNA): TGTGCCAGCAGTTTTAGCTCCCTGGGTGCCTACGAGCAGTACTTC. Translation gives CASSFSSLGAYEQYF. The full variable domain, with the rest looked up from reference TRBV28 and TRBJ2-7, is DVKVTQSSRYLVKRTGEKVFLECVQDMDHENMFWYRQDPGLGLRLIYFSYDVKMKEKGDIPEGYSVSREKKERFSLILESASTNQTSMYLCASSFSSLGAYEQYFGPGTRLTVT.